These 7 T cell receptor beta chains were all obtained from the same sample, sequenced in a study of blood T cell repertoires in COVID-19. Produced via immunoSEQ multiplex PCR; TCRdb's table is partial and in-frame only. The sample has tens of thousands of clones, under 85% seen once. Sequenced input: peripheral blood. These TCRs come from a woman older than 75 with acute or convalescent COVID-19.

This chain links TRBV12-5 with TRBJ2-2; 8 bases align to TRBD1. Per germline, CDR1 LGHNT and CDR2 FRNRAP. The CDR3 contains 13 residues. The V gene end was trimmed by 6 bases and the J gene end by 5 bases; junction bases not matched to a gene: 2. The CDR3 loop is CASGQGVTGELFF. The DNA for the CDR3 is TGTGCTAGTGGACAGGGGGTTACCGGGGAGCTGTTTTTT. Filled out from reference TRBV12-5 and TRBJ2-2, the complete variable domain reads DARVTQTPRHKVTEMGQEVTMRCQPILGHNTVFWYRQTMMQGLELLAYFRNRAPLDDSGMPKDRFSAEMPDATLATLKIQPSEPRDSAVYFCASGQGVTGELFFGEGSRLTVL.

The V and J genes are TRBV6-5 and TRBJ1-6; 9 nucleotides line up with TRBD1. CDR3 length: 14 residues. Germline V lookup: CDR1 MNHEY, CDR2 SVGAGI. V was clipped by 8 bases and J by 8 bases; unmatched bases: 7. CDR3 region: CASWLGQGHSPLHF. CDR3 coding DNA: TGTGCCAGCTGGTTAGGACAGGGGCATTCACCCCTCCACTTT.

The gene calls are TRBV28 and TRBJ2-1; 9 nucleotides agree with TRBD2. The V gene's germline CDR1 is MDHEN and CDR2 SYDVKM. CDR3 length: 14 amino acids. The V and J ends lost 5 bases and 2 bases, in that order; junction bases with no gene match: 1. CDR3: CASSLAGPYNEQFF. In nucleotides, the CDR3 is TGTGCCAGCAGTCTAGCGGGGCCCTACAATGAGCAGTTCTTC.

This clone was picked up one time. V usage is TRBV7-2 and J usage is TRBJ2-3, with D tentatively TRBD2 (6 bases). Germline V gene sequence: CDR1 SGHTA, CDR2 FQGNSA. V lost 6 bases, J lost 0 bases, and 13 bases lay in between. CDR3 length: 15 amino acids. The CDR3 region has the DNA TGTGCCAGCAGACCGCCGGGACTGAGCACAGATACGCAGTATTTT. Translated: CASRPPGLSTDTQYF.

V and J are TRBV2 and TRBJ2-7, with a possible D match to TRBD1 (6 bases). Trimming stripped 6 bases from V and 2 bases from J, with 14 bases between. The V gene's germline CDR1 is SNHLY and CDR2 FYNNEI. CDR3 length: 14 amino acids. CDR3 in amino acids: CASRGPGQTYEQYF. The CDR3, as DNA: TGTGCCAGCAGAGGACCGGGACAAACCTACGAGCAGTACTTC.

This rearrangement joins TRBV6-2 or TRBV6-3 to TRBJ1-1, with D unclear. This CDR3 is built from 13 residues. The germline V gene has CDR1 MNHEY and CDR2 SVGEGT. Trimming shortened V by 2 bases and J by 0 bases, and 4 bases separated the two germline ends. The CDR3 bases are TGTGCCAGCAGTTACCCATTGAACACTGAAGCTTTCTTT. This codes for CASSYPLNTEAFF.

This chain links TRBV24-1 with TRBJ2-3; a possible D gene is TRBD1 (6 bases). In germline, CDR1 is KGHDR, CDR2 SFDVKD. Trimming took 1 base from V and 3 from J, leaving 10 bases between them. The CDR3 is made up of 15 amino acids. The CDR3 sequence is CATSDFTGHTDTQYF. CDR3 in DNA: TGTGCCACCAGTGATTTCACGGGACATACAGATACGCAGTATTTT.